This TCR beta chain was documented in a study of Ad26.COV2.S vaccination and SARS-CoV-2 variants. Study overall: Administration of Ad26.COV2.S was intramuscular, either once or twice 56 days apart.

This clone was observed a handful of times. This table comes from immunoSEQ multiplex PCR, and its TCRdb copy is limited to in-frame clones, with some not included. The profile shows 330,000 or so clones, under 90% of them singletons. Noted treatment: approximately 18 received Ad26.COV2.S at low or high dose, single or two shots; roughly five received placebo; per-sample allocation not given. Sampling was done on day 63 after the first vaccine or placebo injection. This specimen consisted of peripheral blood, obtained in a trial of Ad26.COV2.S vaccine versus placebo. The sequence came from a person between 18 and 59 years old who received the Ad26.COV2.S COVID-19 vaccine or a placebo.

This CDR3 is CASSPRDPGGNSPLHF. The CDR3 coding sequence is TGTGCCAGCAGCCCCCGGGACCCCGGGGGGAATTCACCCCTCCACTTT. The chain couples TRBV6-6 to TRBJ1-6; a weak D match, TRBD1 (5 bases). Trimming cost V 6 bases and J 7 bases, with 19 bases left between them. There are 16 residues in the CDR3. Per the germline V gene, CDR1 is MNHNY and CDR2 is SVGAGI (reference sequence).